A selection of T cell receptor beta chains follows, all from one sample in a study of T-cell reconstitution after alpha-beta-depleted transplantation in children. TCRdb redid the calling of the PCR reads with MiXCR, one entry per CDR3 protein. The data show 670,000 or so distinct CDR3 sequences, around 13% seen once. Sequenced here: PBMCs, sampled before TCRalphabeta/CD19-depleted stem cell transplant. Receptors were obtained from a girl aged 2 to 9 with congenital amegakaryocytic thrombocytopenia, due to receive a stem cell transplant. CDR3s include the opening cysteine and the closing phenylalanine or tryptophan. The order of the fields is V gene, J gene, clone size, D gene, CDR3 protein, CDR3 DNA. D genes are given only for firm matches. Expanded clones get a size class; other rows say once, few or many, or leave the size out.

V: TRBV20-1
J: TRBJ1-1
size: many
D: .
CDR3: CSASGRGAGNTEAFF
DNA: TGCAGTGCTAGCGGAAGGGGCGCGGGGAACACTGAAGCTTTCTTT

V: TRBV20-1
J: TRBJ2-2
size: many
D: TRBD2
CDR3: CSAEAGDGFGGDGELFF
DNA: TGCAGTGCCGAAGCGGGAGATGGGTTTGGGGGCGACGGGGAGCTGTTTTTT

V: TRBV9
J: TRBJ2-7
size: many
D: .
CDR3: CASSVGVGMAGPRDEQYF
DNA: TGTGCCAGCAGCGTAGGCGTTGGGATGGCGGGCCCTAGGGACGAGCAGTACTTC

V: TRBV3-1
J: TRBJ2-2
size: few
D: TRBD2
CDR3: CASSHWTSGRTGELFF
DNA: TGTGCCAGCAGCCACTGGACTAGCGGGAGGACCGGGGAGCTGTTTTTT

V: TRBV12-3/TRBV12-4
J: TRBJ2-7
size: .
D: TRBD2
CDR3: CASSIGTSDDYEQYF
DNA: TGTGCCAGCAGTATAGGGACTAGCGATGATTACGAGCAGTACTTC

V: TRBV5-1
J: TRBJ1-2
size: many
D: .
CDR3: CASSWNTGPRGYTF
DNA: TGCGCCAGCAGCTGGAATACCGGGCCCCGTGGCTACACCTTC

V: TRBV12-3/TRBV12-4
J: TRBJ2-7
size: .
D: TRBD1
CDR3: CASSQQGSHEQYF
DNA: TGTGCCAGCAGTCAACAGGGGTCCCACGAGCAGTACTTC

V: TRBV29-1
J: TRBJ2-3
size: many
D: .
CDR3: CSVKQWGPSTDTQYF
DNA: TGCAGCGTTAAACAGTGGGGCCCTAGCACAGATACGCAGTATTTT

V: TRBV7-9
J: TRBJ2-1
size: .
D: .
CDR3: CASSLSGIWNEQFF
DNA: TGTGCCAGCAGCTTATCGGGGATCTGGAATGAGCAGTTCTTC

V: TRBV20-1
J: TRBJ1-5
size: many
D: .
CDR3: CSASWTANQPQHF
DNA: TGCAGTGCTAGTTGGACAGCTAATCAGCCCCAGCATTTT

V: TRBV27
J: TRBJ2-2
size: few
D: .
CDR3: CASKPPAGQNTGELFF
DNA: TGTGCCAGCAAACCCCCCGCCGGACAGAACACCGGGGAGCTGTTTTTT

V: TRBV27
J: TRBJ2-3
size: many
D: TRBD2
CDR3: CASRILAGGTDTQYF
DNA: TGTGCCAGCAGGATACTAGCGGGTGGCACAGATACGCAGTATTTT

V: TRBV27
J: TRBJ2-7
size: .
D: .
CDR3: CASSLSAPQRFSYEQYF
DNA: TGTGCCAGCAGTTTATCGGCTCCACAGAGATTCTCCTACGAGCAGTACTTC

V: TRBV12-3/TRBV12-4
J: TRBJ2-1
size: many
D: .
CDR3: CASSMVGEQFF
DNA: TGTGCCAGCAGCATGGTGGGTGAGCAGTTCTTC

V: TRBV20-1
J: TRBJ2-7
size: .
D: TRBD2
CDR3: CSAQTSGGLQEQYF
DNA: TGCAGTGCTCAAACTAGCGGGGGCCTCCAGGAGCAGTACTTC

V: TRBV12-3/TRBV12-4
J: TRBJ2-1
size: few
D: TRBD1
CDR3: CASRETGHNEQFF
DNA: TGTGCCAGCAGGGAGACAGGGCACAATGAGCAGTTCTTC

V: TRBV6-5
J: TRBJ2-2
size: few
D: TRBD1
CDR3: CASSFTGGANTGELFF
DNA: TGTGCCAGCAGTTTTACAGGGGGTGCGAACACCGGGGAGCTGTTTTTT

V: TRBV7-3
J: TRBJ2-1
size: few
D: .
CDR3: CASSFTAGSEQFF
DNA: TGTGCCAGCAGCTTCACTGCGGGTTCCGAGCAGTTCTTC

V: TRBV4-1
J: TRBJ2-7
size: .
D: .
CDR3: CASSQDGRVYEQYF
DNA: TGCGCCAGCAGCCAAGATGGACGGGTGTACGAGCAGTACTTC

V: TRBV7-8
J: TRBJ2-1
size: few
D: .
CDR3: CASSLADGRRVYNEQFF
DNA: TGTGCCAGCAGCTTAGCCGATGGGAGGAGGGTGTACAATGAGCAGTTCTTC

V: TRBV7-7
J: TRBJ2-5
size: few
D: .
CDR3: CASSLGQIPQETQYF
DNA: TGTGCCAGCAGCTTAGGTCAGATCCCTCAGGAGACCCAGTACTTC

V: TRBV30
J: TRBJ2-5
size: few
D: TRBD2
CDR3: CALTPGLAVEQETQYF
DNA: TGTGCCTTAACGCCGGGACTAGCGGTCGAACAAGAGACCCAGTACTTC

V: TRBV7-9
J: TRBJ2-2
size: few
D: .
CDR3: CASRSGLSAGGELFF
DNA: TGTGCCAGCCGCTCGGGGTTATCAGCGGGCGGGGAGCTGTTTTTT

V: TRBV7-8
J: TRBJ2-5
size: many
D: TRBD2
CDR3: CASSLEALAGQETQYF
DNA: TGTGCCAGCAGCTTAGAGGCTTTAGCGGGTCAAGAGACCCAGTACTTC

V: TRBV4-2
J: TRBJ2-2
size: .
D: TRBD2
CDR3: CASSPGGYTGALFF
DNA: TGTGCCAGCAGCCCCGGGGGGTACACCGGGGCGCTGTTTTTT

V: TRBV12-3/TRBV12-4
J: TRBJ2-2
size: .
D: .
CDR3: CASFQGGGELFF
DNA: TGTGCCAGCTTCCAGGGGGGCGGGGAGCTGTTTTTT

V: TRBV19
J: TRBJ2-3
size: few
D: TRBD2
CDR3: CASTKGLGLSTDTQYF
DNA: TGTGCCAGTACCAAAGGACTAGGACTTAGCACAGATACGCAGTATTTT

V: TRBV7-9
J: TRBJ1-2
size: many
D: .
CDR3: CASSPLHPLGRMAGYTF
DNA: TGTGCCAGCAGCCCTTTACACCCCCTGGGGCGTATGGCTGGCTACACCTTC

V: TRBV7-6
J: TRBJ1-1
size: .
D: .
CDR3: CASSLKDWGTEAFF
DNA: TGTGCCAGCAGCTTGAAGGACTGGGGCACTGAAGCTTTCTTT

V: TRBV28
J: TRBJ2-6
size: many
D: .
CDR3: CASSFSGRFSGANVLTF
DNA: TGTGCCAGCAGTTTTTCCGGACGCTTCTCTGGGGCCAACGTCCTGACTTTC

V: TRBV12-3/TRBV12-4
J: TRBJ2-7
size: few
D: TRBD1
CDR3: CASLETGGYEQYF
DNA: TGTGCCAGCTTAGAGACAGGGGGCTACGAGCAGTACTTC

V: TRBV12-3/TRBV12-4
J: TRBJ1-5
size: many
D: .
CDR3: CASSPLQGGNQPQHF
DNA: TGTGCCAGCAGCCCTCTCCAGGGCGGCAATCAGCCCCAGCATTTT

V: TRBV19
J: TRBJ1-2
size: few
D: .
CDR3: CASSIRQYGYTF
DNA: TGTGCCAGTAGTATCCGACAGTATGGCTACACCTTC

V: TRBV7-9
J: TRBJ1-1
size: .
D: .
CDR3: CASMRMGTEAFF
DNA: TGTGCCAGCATGCGCATGGGGACTGAAGCTTTCTTT

V: TRBV6-5
J: TRBJ1-1
size: few
D: .
CDR3: CASSHDLGNTEAFF
DNA: TGTGCCAGCAGTCACGATCTTGGGAACACTGAAGCTTTCTTT

V: TRBV5-1
J: TRBJ2-7
size: .
D: .
CDR3: CASSLAGTKTYEQYF
DNA: TGCGCCAGCAGCTTGGCTGGGACAAAAACCTACGAGCAGTACTTC

V: TRBV20-1
J: TRBJ2-3
size: .
D: TRBD2
CDR3: CSARDGGSRLGTDTQYF
DNA: TGCAGTGCTAGAGATGGCGGGAGCCGATTGGGCACAGATACGCAGTATTTT

V: TRBV12-3/TRBV12-4
J: TRBJ2-1
size: many
D: .
CDR3: CANGYNEQFF
DNA: TGTGCCAACGGTTACAATGAGCAGTTCTTC

V: TRBV5-4
J: TRBJ2-2
size: many
D: .
CDR3: CASGRQNTGELFF
DNA: TGTGCCAGCGGTCGACAGAACACCGGGGAGCTGTTTTTT

V: TRBV7-9
J: TRBJ2-2
size: few
D: .
CDR3: CATTGATGELFF
DNA: TGTGCCACCACTGGTGCGACCGGGGAGCTGTTTTTT

V: TRBV5-1
J: TRBJ2-1
size: .
D: .
CDR3: CASSFRGQREDEQFF
DNA: TGCGCCAGCAGCTTCCGGGGGCAAAGGGAGGATGAGCAGTTCTTC

V: TRBV29-1
J: TRBJ2-7
size: many
D: TRBD2
CDR3: CSVGVVGAGGRIYEQYF
DNA: TGCAGCGTGGGGGTGGTTGGTGCGGGAGGACGTATCTACGAGCAGTACTTC

V: TRBV20-1
J: TRBJ1-1
size: many
D: .
CDR3: CSARDSFGQWRTEAFF
DNA: TGCAGTGCTAGAGATTCGTTTGGACAGTGGCGGACTGAAGCTTTCTTT

V: TRBV12-3/TRBV12-4
J: TRBJ2-7
size: .
D: .
CDR3: CASSAHSYEQYF
DNA: TGTGCCAGCAGCGCCCACTCCTACGAGCAGTACTTC

V: TRBV7-9
J: TRBJ1-4
size: many
D: TRBD1
CDR3: CASSPGQGYSEKLFF
DNA: TGTGCCAGCAGCCCAGGACAGGGGTACAGTGAAAAACTGTTTTTT

V: TRBV20-1
J: TRBJ1-2
size: few
D: .
CDR3: CSAGRGDTF
DNA: TGCAGTGCCGGACGAGGCGACACCTTC

V: TRBV5-1
J: TRBJ2-2
size: .
D: .
CDR3: CASSWGAGELFF
DNA: TGCGCCAGCAGCTGGGGAGCCGGGGAGCTGTTTTTT

V: TRBV15
J: TRBJ1-5
size: few
D: .
CDR3: CATRPGALGIRHQPQHF
DNA: TGTGCCACCAGACCGGGCGCGTTAGGCATACGACATCAGCCCCAGCATTTT